The entry that follows covers one T cell receptor beta chain sequence. Clones were read by immunoSEQ multiplex PCR, and TCRdb kept only the in-frame ones, dropping some. The sample lists about 70,000 clones; about 92% were seen once. The length of the CDR3 is 15 residues. V was shortened by 2 bases and J by 2 bases, with 11 bases between the two germline ends. Germline V CDR1 and CDR2: MGHRA, YSYEKL. The record originates from a study of T cell changes during pregnancy in multiple sclerosis. The receptor's source is a female donor in good health, enrolled as a control in a pregnancy study. The V gene is TRBV4-1, the J gene TRBJ2-3; TRBD2 might be the D (7 bases). The source was peripheral blood, collected in the second trimester of pregnancy. CDR3 bases: TGCGCCAGCAGCCAAAGGGGGGGACCCACAGATACGCAGTATTTT. As protein: CASSQRGGPTDTQYF.